These 8 T cell receptor beta chains were sequenced from one sample in a study of CD8+ T cells in alopecia areata. Documented treatment: oral pan-JAK inhibitor, 5-10 mg twice daily. It was cDNA, reverse transcribed from extracted RNA, that served as the sequencing template. The assay was immunoSEQ multiplex PCR, and TCRdb's table has in-frame clones only and misses some. The sample contains some 170,000 clones, less than 70% of which appear only once. The sequencing here drew on CD8+ T cells sorted from blood, taken at week 24, from a patient treated with tofacitinib. These TCRs come from a human donor with alopecia areata.

The chain joins TRBV30 to TRBJ1-1; D remains ambiguous. The length of the CDR3 is 10 residues. Germline lookup yields CDR1 GTSNPN and CDR2 SVGIG (reference sequence). V was clipped by 4 bases and J by 7 bases, with 7 bases between them. The chain's CDR3 is CAWIMNEAFF. CDR3 DNA sequence: TGTGCCTGGATCATGAATGAAGCTTTCTTT.

The chain has TRBV7-9 and TRBJ2-3; D could derive from TRBD1 or TRBD2 (5 bases each). The CDR3 contains 18 residues. V gave up 2 bases and J gave up 5 bases, with 23 bases separating them. The germline CDR1 and CDR2 sequences are SEHNR and FQNEAQ (reference sequence). For the CDR3, the DNA is TGTGCCAGCAGCTTATTGGTGGGGACGGGCTCGGGGAAAGATACGCAGTATTTT. This encodes CASSLLVGTGSGKDTQYF. Supplemented by reference TRBV7-9 and TRBJ2-3, the full variable domain reads DTGVSQNPRHKITKRGQNVTFRCDPISEHNRLYWYRQTLGQGPEFLTYFQNEAQLEKSRLLSDRFSAERPKGSFSTLEIQRTEQGDSAMYLCASSLLVGTGSGKDTQYFGPGTRLTVL.

The V gene is TRBV6-5, the J gene TRBJ1-2; tentative D call: TRBD1 (6 bases). Germline V gene lookup returns CDR1 MNHEY and CDR2 SVGAGI. The CDR3 runs to 14 residues. V lost 2 bases to trimming and J lost 7 bases, with 14 bases between them. CDR3 sequence: CASSYRGADGGYTF. The CDR3 coding sequence is TGTGCCAGCAGTTACCGGGGGGCGGATGGTGGCTACACCTTC.

V gene TRBV7-8 combines with J gene TRBJ2-1; D is possibly TRBD2 (5 bases). The CDR3 runs to 16 residues. V dropped 5 bases and J dropped 8 bases, with 22 bases sitting between them. Per germline, CDR1 SGHVS and CDR2 FQNEAQ. CDR3: CASSPVGPDYGDEQFF. CDR3 DNA: TGTGCCAGCAGCCCAGTCGGACCCGACTATGGGGATGAGCAGTTCTTC.

This clone came up a few times. CDR3 amino acids: CASSGTSGGRSVNEQFF. For the CDR3, the DNA is TGTGCCAGCTCCGGGACTAGCGGGGGAAGGTCGGTAAATGAGCAGTTCTTC. This chain links TRBV14 with TRBJ2-1; 14 bases are shared with TRBD2. With 8 bases clipped from V and 7 bases from J, the junction kept 13 bases outside the gene matches. The CDR3 consists of 17 residues. Germline-derived CDR1 and CDR2 are SGHDN and FVKESK.

A few counts support this clone. The genes are TRBV13 and TRBJ2-6; D perhaps matches TRBD1 (5 bases). V shed 5 bases and J shed 1 base, with 9 bases lying between them. The CDR3 loop spans 15 amino acids. Per the germline V gene, CDR1 is PRHDT and CDR2 is FYEKMQ (reference sequence). CDR3 residues: CASSPRASGANVLTF. CDR3 bases: TGTGCCAGCAGCCCCAGGGCTTCTGGGGCCAACGTCCTGACTTTC.

The V and J genes are TRBV30 and TRBJ2-4, with 8 bases identical to TRBD1. V gave up 0 bases and J gave up 6 bases; unmatched junction bases: 10. Germline V gene sequence: CDR1 GTSNPN, CDR2 SVGIG (reference sequence). The CDR3 loop spans 16 amino acids. In DNA, the CDR3 is TGTGCCTGGAGTGTCGGGGCAGGGGGCTATCTAAACATTCAGTACTTC. This gives the protein CAWSVGAGGYLNIQYF.

This clone was observed a single time. The J gene is TRBJ1-1, the V gene TRBV7-8; unclear D gene. The CDR3 covers 15 residues. The germline V and J ends were trimmed by 4 bases and 1 base, with 13 bases remaining between them. CDR1 is SGHVS and CDR2 is FQNEAQ in the germline V gene. The CDR3 coding sequence is TGTGCCAGCAGCTCCCTGGATGGCACGAACACTGAAGCTTTCTTT. It yields the protein CASSSLDGTNTEAFF.